The present T cell receptor beta chain was sequenced within a study of T cells after somatic rescue of genetic block. Sequenced by immunoSEQ multiplex PCR; TCRdb stores in-frame clones only, minus some. The sample records 15,000 or so clones, approximately 75% being singletons. The ends were cut back, 2 bases at V and 7 bases at J, with 9 bases in the middle. CDR3 length: 13 residues. Germline lookup yields CDR1 SGHTA and CDR2 FQGTGA. The V gene is TRBV7-3, the J gene TRBJ1-5, with D unresolved. Specimen: peripheral blood mononuclear cells (PBMCs). This TCR derives from a boy between 5 and 17 years old. CDR3 nucleotides: TGTGCCAGCAGCTTAGGGCCAGGACAGCCCCAGCATTTT. It yields the protein CASSLGPGQPQHF.